This T cell receptor (beta chain) appears in the sequencing data of a study of a mutant IDH1 vaccine in newly diagnosed glioma. Whole-study context: Patients previously underwent radiotherapy, temozolomide, or both, and most underwent both. Findings and limits, study-wide: Researchers report vaccine-induced immune responses in 93.3% of patients.

Time point meaning: baseline, week 1 (first vaccination visit). Treatment here: pre-vaccination baseline after standard-of-care therapy. New IDH1-mutant, ATRX-lost WHO grade 3 or 4 astrocytomas occurred in donors. Worth noting for this clone: Its antigen is currently unknown.

Libraries were prepared by immunoSEQ multiplex PCR; TCRdb keeps only in-frame clonotypes and omits some of them. The data contain over 75,000 clones, around four fifths of them seen just once; the ten biggest clones take up approximately 7.6%. V lost 5 bases to trimming and J lost 11 bases; unmatched junction nucleotides: 6. The CDR3 runs 13 residues. Germline-derived CDR1 and CDR2 are PRHDT and FYEKMQ (reference sequence). The TCR originated in a man aged 40-49 years with glioma. Sequencing was performed on PBMCs, taken from a glioma patient treated with radiotherapy, temozolomide or both. The genes are TRBV13 and TRBJ1-4; 9 bases align to TRBD1. The CDR3: CASSHRQGGKLFF. The CDR3, as DNA: TGTGCCAGCAGCCATCGACAGGGGGGGAAACTGTTTTTT. Full variable domain (missing parts from reference TRBV13 and TRBJ1-4): AAGVIQSPRHLIKEKRETATLKCYPIPRHDTVYWYQQGPGQDPQFLISFYEKMQSDKGSIPDRFSAQQFSDYHSELNMSSLELGDSALYFCASSHRQGGKLFFGSGTQLSVL.